The rows below give T cell receptor beta chains drawn from one sample of a study of CD8+CD57+ T cells in acquired aplastic anemia. Via MiXCR, TCRdb re-called the reads, giving one row per CDR3 protein. The data show about 190,000 distinct CDR3 sequences, approximately 50% seen once. Sample: sorted CD4+, CD8+, or CD8+CD57+ T cells (not recorded which) from PBMCs. Receptors originate from a human donor in good health, serving as a control. CDR3s leave out the opening cysteine and the closing phenylalanine or tryptophan. Each record gives: CDR3 length, V gene, J gene, CDR3 protein.

>14|TRBV9|TRBJ2-1
ASSPFWGGDHNEQF
>12|TRBV6-5|TRBJ2-2
ASSGATNTGELF
>11|TRBV5-1|TRBJ2-7
ASSPSGQLEQY
>12|TRBV6-6|TRBJ1-1
AGRQGQPNTEAF
>15|TRBV25-1|TRBJ2-5
ASSESSTLAGQETQY
>9|TRBV2|TRBJ1-4
AGPGAEKLF
>14|TRBV6-5|TRBJ1-6
ASSYNYRTGVSPLH
>9|TRBV7-9|TRBJ1-2
ASSFLGGYT
>10|TRBV7-2|TRBJ2-1
ASSTQSNEQF
>12|TRBV19|TRBJ1-2
ASRSLGDTYGYT
>14|TRBV27|TRBJ2-7
ASSRTFSGGLYEQY
>14|TRBV7-2|TRBJ2-7
ASSLSATGESYEQY
>12|TRBV29-1|TRBJ1-4
SVPPPTSTQELF
>11|TRBV10-3|TRBJ2-7
AISGISRGEQY
>12|TRBV10-3|TRBJ1-5
AISESSGNQPQH
>10|TRBV18|TRBJ2-7
ASSQAHYEQY
>15|TRBV19|TRBJ2-3
ASKSPGAAEGTDTQY
>12|TRBV7-2|TRBJ2-7
ASSIAGGYNEQY
>14|TRBV7-2|TRBJ2-5
ASSPSRGGIQETQY
>13|TRBV20-1|TRBJ1-5
SARGVAGGRETQH
>13|TRBV5-1|TRBJ2-2
ASSLLPGPTGELF
>12|TRBV25-1|TRBJ2-7
ASSAAPHSYEQY
>11|TRBV11-2|TRBJ2-1
ASSGGPQETQF
>11|TRBV5-6|TRBJ1-1
ASSRGGNTGAF